Presented here are 21 T cell receptor beta chains from one specimen sequenced in a study of shared clonotypes between healthy human individuals. Sequenced by immunoSEQ multiplex PCR; TCRdb stores in-frame clones only, minus some. The sample yields millions of clones, approximately 92% seen once. Sequenced input: naive CD4+ T cells sorted from blood. Subset of the sample: CD45RA+ positively selected. These receptors originate from a man younger than 35 in good health.

The CDR3 loop is CASSYPGSGQPQHF. Here the CDR3 DNA reads TGTGCCAGCAGTTACCCAGGGTCGGGACAGCCCCAGCATTTT. The V call is TRBV6-6, the J call TRBJ1-5; D possibly corresponds to TRBD1 (5 bases). CDR1 MNHNY and CDR2 SVGAGI come from the germline V gene (reference sequence). CDR3 size: 14 residues. V lost 2 bases and J lost 7, with 12 bases in between.

J is TRBJ1-3 and V is TRBV18; D not resolved. Germline V gives CDR1 KGHSH, CDR2 LQKENI. There are 16 residues in the CDR3. V lost 3 bases and J lost 3, with 15 bases in between. In DNA form, the CDR3 reads TGTGCCAGCTCACCGAACGGACTCTTATTTGGAAACACCATATATTTT. Translating it yields CASSPNGLLFGNTIYF.

The chain combines TRBV10-3 with TRBJ2-5, with TRBD2 identical over 8 bases. CDR1 and CDR2 from the germline V gene are ENHRY and SYGVKD. Trimming cost V 10 bases and J 4 bases; bases outside gene matches: 8. CDR3 length: 13 residues. The CDR3 nucleotides read TGTGCCAGCGGGGGGCGGATCTTAGAGACCCAGTACTTC. Its translation: CASGGRILETQYF.

Regarding this clone: Germline is not matched at one junction end, which may reflect a read error. The V gene is TRBV5-6, the J gene TRBJ2-7; 9 bases are a match to TRBD2. From germline, CDR1 is SGHDT and CDR2 YYEEEE. The CDR3 loop spans 14 amino acids. The DNA for the CDR3 is TGTGCCAACAGCTTCATTAGCGGGGGACTCGAGCAGTACTTC. Translating it yields CANSFISGGLEQYF.

The chain joins TRBV6-1 to TRBJ2-7; 8 bases are shared with TRBD2. Germline trimming cut 3 bases from V and 0 bases from J; bases unmatched to any gene: 4. Germline V gives CDR1 MNHNS, CDR2 SASEGT. This CDR3 is 15 amino acids long. The CDR3 sequence: CASSDVAGFSYEQYF. The CDR3 region has the DNA TGTGCCAGCAGTGACGTAGCGGGGTTCTCCTACGAGCAGTACTTC.

The chain couples TRBV2 to TRBJ1-5; D is unresolved. The CDR3 length is 13 residues. Per germline, CDR1 SNHLY and CDR2 FYNNEI. V lost 4 bases and J lost 1, with 5 bases in between. Here the CDR3 reads CASSGRSNQPQHF. For the CDR3, the DNA is TGTGCCAGCAGTGGGAGGAGCAATCAGCCCCAGCATTTT.

The chain links TRBV6-6 to TRBJ1-2; D not certain. V was shortened by 6 bases and J by 4 bases, with 15 bases between the two germline ends. The CDR3 extends over 14 amino acids. In germline, CDR1 is MNHNY, CDR2 SVGAGI (reference sequence). Here the CDR3 DNA reads TGTGCCAGCAGCGAGGACGGCTCGGTCTATGGCTACACCTTC. Residues: CASSEDGSVYGYTF.

The CDR3 protein is CASSQVVRGSYGYTF. The CDR3 DNA reads as TGTGCCAGCAGCCAGGTAGTCAGGGGCAGCTATGGCTACACCTTC. This sequence joins TRBV28 and TRBJ1-2; TRBD1 might be the D (6 bases). Trimming stripped 6 bases from V and 4 bases from J, with 18 bases between. Germline loops: CDR1 MDHEN, CDR2 SYDVKM. The CDR3 is 15 amino acids.

The rearrangement uses TRBV5-1 and TRBJ1-1; 9 bases line up with TRBD1. The V gene end was trimmed by 4 bases and the J gene end by 7 bases; junction bases not matched to a gene: 11. This CDR3 has 15 amino acids. The germline V gene encodes CDR1 SGHRS and CDR2 YFSETQ. CDR3 coding DNA: TGCGCCAGCAGCACGCTCACAGGGGGCGGACTTGAAGCTTTCTTT. Amino acid sequence: CASSTLTGGGLEAFF. Using reference TRBV5-1 and TRBJ1-1 for the parts outside the CDR3, the full variable domain is KAGVTQTPRYLIKTRGQQVTLSCSPISGHRSVSWYQQTPGQGLQFLFEYFSETQRNKGNFPGRFSGRQFSNSRSEMNVSTLELGDSALYLCASSTLTGGGLEAFFGQGTRLTVV.

The chain is built from TRBV30 and TRBJ1-6, with D possibly being TRBD1 (6 bases). Germline V gives CDR1 GTSNPN, CDR2 SVGIG (reference sequence). The CDR3 runs to 15 residues. Trimming cost V 2 bases and J 7 bases, with 15 bases left between them. The CDR3 region is CAWSPGGTVNSPLHF. CDR3 bases: TGTGCCTGGAGTCCGGGGGGCACGGTGAATTCACCCCTCCACTTT.

The chain uses TRBV30 and TRBJ2-3; TRBD2 might be the D (7 bases). This CDR3 has 14 amino acids. Trimming removed 8 bases at V and 4 bases at J, with 19 bases between. In germline, CDR1 is GTSNPN, CDR2 SVGIG (reference sequence). CDR3 residues: CAGSSRGGADTQYF. The CDR3 coding sequence is TGTGCCGGTAGTAGCAGGGGAGGGGCAGATACGCAGTATTTT.

V is TRBV10-1 and J is TRBJ2-7; D uncertain. The CDR3 covers 14 residues. The germline V gene encodes CDR1 WNHNN and CDR2 SYGVQD (reference sequence). Trimming left V 6 bases short and J 0 bases short, with 12 bases between. CDR3 nucleotide sequence: TGCGCCAGCAGCAGTGGCGGACCCTCCTACGAGCAGTACTTC. This sequence encodes CASSSGGPSYEQYF.

V usage is TRBV9 and J usage is TRBJ1-1; maybe TRBD1 (6 bases). CDR1 is SGDLS and CDR2 is YYNGEE in the germline V gene. V dropped 3 bases and J dropped 1 base, with 13 bases sitting between them. This CDR3 contains 15 residues. CDR3: CASSALDRQNTEAFF. The CDR3 nucleotides are TGTGCCAGCAGCGCACTAGACAGGCAGAACACTGAAGCTTTCTTT.

V usage is TRBV5-1 and J usage is TRBJ2-3; no reliable D call. CDR1 is SGHRS and CDR2 is YFSETQ in the germline V gene. This CDR3 has 13 amino acids. V was cut by 3 bases and J by 6 bases, with 11 bases left in between. Written as DNA, the CDR3 is TGCGCCAGCAGCTCCAACACCCCGGATACGCAGTATTTT. This translates into CASSSNTPDTQYF.

This chain joins TRBV27 and TRBJ2-7; D is possibly TRBD1 (5 bases). Germline CDR1 reads MNHEY; CDR2 reads SMNVEV (reference sequence). The CDR3 consists of 15 residues. The germline V and J ends were trimmed by 2 bases and 3 bases, with 14 bases remaining between them. The CDR3 sequence is CASSLSQGTGYEQYF. Written as DNA, the CDR3 is TGTGCCAGCAGTTTAAGTCAGGGAACGGGCTACGAGCAGTACTTC.

V gene TRBV11-2 combines with J gene TRBJ2-5; 8 bases are shared with TRBD2. The ends lost 3 bases at V and 0 bases at J; junction bases unmatched: 3. The CDR3 length is 15 residues. Germline V gene lookup returns CDR1 SGHAT and CDR2 FQNNGV. The CDR3 nucleotides are TGTGCCAGCAGCTTGGCGGGGGGCAACCAAGAGACCCAGTACTTC. It yields the protein CASSLAGGNQETQYF.

The chain links TRBV27 to TRBJ1-5; no definite D call. The V gene lost 2 bases and the J gene lost 4 bases, with 6 bases spanning the gap. The CDR3 runs 13 residues. Germline V gene data show CDR1 as MNHEY and CDR2 as SMNVEV (reference sequence). The CDR3 region is CASSLGVNQPQHF. The CDR3 bases are TGTGCCAGCAGTTTAGGGGTTAATCAGCCCCAGCATTTT.

V is TRBV6-1 and J is TRBJ1-1; possibly TRBD1 for D (6 bases). V shed 3 bases and J shed 0 bases, with 11 bases lying between them. CDR1 is MNHNS, CDR2 SASEGT, per germline. This CDR3 has 15 residues. CDR3 DNA: TGTGCCAGCAGTGACCGGACAGCCATGAACACTGAAGCTTTCTTT. The encoded protein is CASSDRTAMNTEAFF.

This clone was seen only once. This chain joins TRBV7-2 and TRBJ2-7; D may be TRBD1 or TRBD2 (6 bases each). CDR1 SGHTA and CDR2 FQGNSA come from the germline V gene. Trimming pared 6 bases from V and 4 bases from J, leaving 19 bases between. This CDR3 contains 15 residues. The CDR3 loop reads CASRHRATGAYEQYF. CDR3 in DNA: TGTGCCAGCAGACACCGGGCTACGGGGGCATACGAGCAGTACTTC. The whole variable domain, filled in from reference TRBV7-2 and TRBJ2-7, reads GAGVSQSPSNKVTEKGKDVELRCDPISGHTALYWYRQSLGQGLEFLIYFQGNSAPDKSGLPSDRFSAERTGGSVSTLTIQRTQQEDSAVYLCASRHRATGAYEQYFGPGTRLTVT.

In regard to this clone: This specimen includes other DNA sequences encoding the same CDR3. The chain employs TRBV6-6 and TRBJ2-7; the match to TRBD2 covers 16 bases. Germline values: CDR1 MNHNY, CDR2 SVGAGI (reference sequence). This CDR3 spans 15 amino acids. The V gene end was trimmed by 5 bases and the J gene end by 6 bases; junction bases not matched to a gene: 4. CDR3 sequence (DNA): TGTGCCAGCAGTGGGACTAGCGGGAGGGTCGGCGAGCAGTACTTC. It encodes CASSGTSGRVGEQYF.

V usage is TRBV5-1 and J usage is TRBJ1-3; D may be TRBD1 (5 bases). The CDR3 is 16 residues long. Germline CDR1 is SGHRS and CDR2 is YFSETQ. V was trimmed by 2 bases and J by 0 bases, leaving 12 bases between them. As DNA, the CDR3 is TGCGCCAGCAGCTTAGGAACAGGAGCCTCTGGAAACACCATATATTTT. Its protein product is CASSLGTGASGNTIYF.